This is a list of T cell receptor beta chains from one sample in a study of blood T cells in healthy people across ages. One entry per CDR3 protein, called by TCRdb with MiXCR from the 5' RACE reads. The sample holds some 1,800,000 distinct CDR3 sequences, about two fifths seen once. The source material was blood. The receptors were sampled from a human donor in good health. Both conserved end residues are part of each CDR3. Fields, in order: clone size, J gene, D gene, V gene, CDR3 DNA, CDR3 protein. The D gene is left open where the match is weak. The listing skips clone size in some rows; elsewhere it reads once, few, many or a size class.

clone_size: many; j_call: TRBJ2-1; d_call: TRBD2; v_call: TRBV6-5; cdr3_nt: TGTGCCAGCACCCTCTCAGCGGGGGGCCCCTACAATGAGCAGTTCTTC; cdr3_aa: CASTLSAGGPYNEQFF
clone_size: few; j_call: TRBJ2-3; d_call: TRBD2; v_call: TRBV3-1; cdr3_nt: TGTGCCAGCAGCCAATGGCGGGGGGGCACAGATACGCAGTATTTT; cdr3_aa: CASSQWRGGTDTQYF
clone_size: few; j_call: TRBJ1-1; d_call: .; v_call: TRBV10-3; cdr3_nt: TGTGCCATCAGTGGGTCCAAGATGAAGAACACTGAAGCTTTCTTT; cdr3_aa: CAISGSKMKNTEAFF
clone_size: few; j_call: TRBJ2-7; d_call: TRBD2; v_call: TRBV6-1; cdr3_nt: TGTGCCAGCAATATAGCGGGGGCCCTCTCCTACGAGCAGTACTTC; cdr3_aa: CASNIAGALSYEQYF
clone_size: .; j_call: TRBJ1-1; d_call: .; v_call: TRBV4-2; cdr3_nt: TGTGCCAGCAGCCAAGCCGCAGGTCTAATGAACACTGAAGCTTTCTTT; cdr3_aa: CASSQAAGLMNTEAFF
clone_size: .; j_call: TRBJ2-5; d_call: TRBD2; v_call: TRBV12-3/TRBV12-4; cdr3_nt: TGTGCCAGCAGAACGGGACTAGCGGGGGCGACCCAGTACTTC; cdr3_aa: CASRTGLAGATQYF
clone_size: .; j_call: TRBJ2-4; d_call: .; v_call: TRBV6-2/TRBV6-3; cdr3_nt: TGTGCCAGCAGTTACGCCTTGAGGGGGGACCTAGAAAACATTCAGTACTTC; cdr3_aa: CASSYALRGDLENIQYF
clone_size: .; j_call: TRBJ1-5; d_call: .; v_call: TRBV7-2; cdr3_nt: TGTGCCAGCAAGGGAAGGGAAGGCAATCAGCCCCAGCATTTT; cdr3_aa: CASKGREGNQPQHF
clone_size: .; j_call: TRBJ2-5; d_call: TRBD1; v_call: TRBV7-9; cdr3_nt: TGTGCCAGCAGCTTAGAGGGACAGTACCAAGAGACCCAGTACTTC; cdr3_aa: CASSLEGQYQETQYF
clone_size: .; j_call: TRBJ1-1; d_call: .; v_call: TRBV28; cdr3_nt: TGTGCCAGCAGTTTCAGTGGGAACATGAACACTGAAGCTTTCTTT; cdr3_aa: CASSFSGNMNTEAFF
clone_size: .; j_call: TRBJ1-2; d_call: .; v_call: TRBV27; cdr3_nt: TGTGCCAGCATGGGCAGTATGTTTTCTGGCTACACCTTC; cdr3_aa: CASMGSMFSGYTF
clone_size: .; j_call: TRBJ2-3; d_call: TRBD2; v_call: TRBV20-1; cdr3_nt: TGCAGTGCTAGTCTGCTAGCGGAAACAGATACGCAGTATTTT; cdr3_aa: CSASLLAETDTQYF
clone_size: .; j_call: TRBJ2-4; d_call: TRBD1; v_call: TRBV18; cdr3_nt: TGTGCCAGCTCACCACCTGTCGGACAGGGAGAAGAGCAGTACTTC; cdr3_aa: CASSPPVGQGEEQYF
clone_size: .; j_call: TRBJ2-2; d_call: .; v_call: TRBV24-1; cdr3_nt: TGTGCCACCAGTGATCACGGGACGGGGAACACCGGGGAGCTGTTTTTT; cdr3_aa: CATSDHGTGNTGELFF
clone_size: few; j_call: TRBJ2-7; d_call: .; v_call: TRBV20-1; cdr3_nt: TGCAGTGCCAGAAGGGCCTCAGGGGACGAGCAGTACTTC; cdr3_aa: CSARRASGDEQYF
clone_size: .; j_call: TRBJ2-7; d_call: .; v_call: TRBV5-1; cdr3_nt: TGCGCCAGCAGCCTGGATAACGGACCCCCAGAGGGGGAGCAGTACTTC; cdr3_aa: CASSLDNGPPEGEQYF
clone_size: .; j_call: TRBJ2-1; d_call: TRBD2; v_call: TRBV27; cdr3_nt: TGTCCCAGCAGTTTATATAGCGGGGGGCCGTCCTACAATGAGCAGTTCTTC; cdr3_aa: CPSSLYSGGPSYNEQFF
clone_size: .; j_call: TRBJ2-5; d_call: TRBD1; v_call: TRBV2; cdr3_nt: TGTGCCAGCAGTCCGACAGGGGTCTACGCGAAGCAGTACTTC; cdr3_aa: CASSPTGVYAKQYF
clone_size: few; j_call: TRBJ1-4; d_call: .; v_call: TRBV5-1; cdr3_nt: TGCGCCAGCAGCTCCCAGGGTGGGGAAAAACTGTTTTTT; cdr3_aa: CASSSQGGEKLFF
clone_size: few; j_call: TRBJ2-7; d_call: .; v_call: TRBV5-5; cdr3_nt: TGTGCCAGCCGCTTGGAGGGGTCAGTATACGAGCAGTACTTC; cdr3_aa: CASRLEGSVYEQYF